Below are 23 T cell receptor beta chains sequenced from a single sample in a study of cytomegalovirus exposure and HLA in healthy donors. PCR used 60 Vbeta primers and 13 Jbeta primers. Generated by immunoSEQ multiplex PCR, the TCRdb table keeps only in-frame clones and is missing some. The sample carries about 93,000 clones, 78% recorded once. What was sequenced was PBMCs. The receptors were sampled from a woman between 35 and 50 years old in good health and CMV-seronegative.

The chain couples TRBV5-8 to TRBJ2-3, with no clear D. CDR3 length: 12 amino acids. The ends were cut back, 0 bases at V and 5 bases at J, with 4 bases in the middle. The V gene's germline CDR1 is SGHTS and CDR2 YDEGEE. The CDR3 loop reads CASSLGLDTQYF. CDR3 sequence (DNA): TGTGCCAGCAGCTTGGGGCTAGATACGCAGTATTTT.

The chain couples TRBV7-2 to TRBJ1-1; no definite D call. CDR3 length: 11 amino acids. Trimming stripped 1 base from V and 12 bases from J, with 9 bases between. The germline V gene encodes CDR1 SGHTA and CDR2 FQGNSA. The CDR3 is CASSLGRLPFF. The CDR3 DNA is TGTGCCAGCAGCTTAGGGAGACTACCTTTCTTT.

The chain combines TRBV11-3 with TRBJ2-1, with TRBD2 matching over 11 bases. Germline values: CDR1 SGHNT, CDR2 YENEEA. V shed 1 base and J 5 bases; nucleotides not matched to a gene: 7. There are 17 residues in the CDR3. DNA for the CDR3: TGTGCCAGCAGCTTAGGGGTAGCGGGAGGGCCCAACAATGAGCAGTTCTTC. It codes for CASSLGVAGGPNNEQFF. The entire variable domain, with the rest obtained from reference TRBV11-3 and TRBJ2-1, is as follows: EAGVVQSPRYKIIEKKQPVAFWCNPISGHNTLYWYLQNLGQGPELLIRYENEEAVDDSQLPKDRFSAERLKGVDSTLKIQPAELGDSAVYLCASSLGVAGGPNNEQFFGPGTRLTVL.

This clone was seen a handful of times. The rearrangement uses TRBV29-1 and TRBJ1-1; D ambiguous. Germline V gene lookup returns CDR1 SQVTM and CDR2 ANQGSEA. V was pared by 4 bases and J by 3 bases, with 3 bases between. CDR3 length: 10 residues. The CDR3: CSVADTEAFF. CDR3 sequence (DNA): TGCAGCGTTGCTGACACTGAAGCTTTCTTT.

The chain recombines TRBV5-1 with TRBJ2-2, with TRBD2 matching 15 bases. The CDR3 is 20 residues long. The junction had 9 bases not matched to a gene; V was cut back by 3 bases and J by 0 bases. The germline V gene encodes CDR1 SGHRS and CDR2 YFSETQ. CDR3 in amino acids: CASSSIGTSGRTSNTGELFF. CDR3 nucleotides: TGCGCCAGCAGCTCTATTGGGACTAGCGGGAGGACATCGAACACCGGGGAGCTGTTTTTT.

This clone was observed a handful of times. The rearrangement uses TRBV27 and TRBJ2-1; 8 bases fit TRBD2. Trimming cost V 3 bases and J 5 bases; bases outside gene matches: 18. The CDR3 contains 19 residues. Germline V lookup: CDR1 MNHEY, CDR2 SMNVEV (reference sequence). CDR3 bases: TGTGCCAGCAGTTTCCCCCCCCCGGACTTGGCGGGAGGACACAATGAGCAGTTCTTC. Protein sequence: CASSFPPPDLAGGHNEQFF.

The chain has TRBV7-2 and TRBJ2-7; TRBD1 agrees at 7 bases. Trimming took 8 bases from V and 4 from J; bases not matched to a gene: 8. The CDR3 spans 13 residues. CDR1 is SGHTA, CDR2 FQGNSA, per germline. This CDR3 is CASRRGSEYEQYF. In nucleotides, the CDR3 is TGTGCCAGCCGCAGGGGGAGTGAGTACGAGCAGTACTTC.

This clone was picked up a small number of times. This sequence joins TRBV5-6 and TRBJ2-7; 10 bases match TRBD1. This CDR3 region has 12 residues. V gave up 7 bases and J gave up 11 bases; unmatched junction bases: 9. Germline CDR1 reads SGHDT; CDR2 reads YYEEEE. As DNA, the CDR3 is TGTGCCAGCTATAGACAGGGGGCTAAGGAGTACTTC. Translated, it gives CASYRQGAKEYF.

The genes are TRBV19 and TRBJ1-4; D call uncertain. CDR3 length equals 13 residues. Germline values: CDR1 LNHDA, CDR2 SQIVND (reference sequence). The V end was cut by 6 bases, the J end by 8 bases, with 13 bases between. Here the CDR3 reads CASSPTGEEKLFF. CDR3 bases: TGTGCCAGTAGCCCCACTGGTGAGGAAAAACTGTTTTTT.

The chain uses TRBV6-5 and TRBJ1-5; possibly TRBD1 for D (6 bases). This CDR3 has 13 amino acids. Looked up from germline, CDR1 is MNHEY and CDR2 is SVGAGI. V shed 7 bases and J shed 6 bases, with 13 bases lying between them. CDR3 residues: CASTRRGGQPQHF. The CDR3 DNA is TGTGCCAGCACCCGCAGGGGTGGTCAGCCCCAGCATTTT.

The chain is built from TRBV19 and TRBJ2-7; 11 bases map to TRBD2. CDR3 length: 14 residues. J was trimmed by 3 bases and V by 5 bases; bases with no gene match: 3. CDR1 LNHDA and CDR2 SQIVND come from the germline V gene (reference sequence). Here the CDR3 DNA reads TGTGCCAGTAGTCAGGGACTAGCGGTCTACGAGCAGTACTTC. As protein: CASSQGLAVYEQYF.

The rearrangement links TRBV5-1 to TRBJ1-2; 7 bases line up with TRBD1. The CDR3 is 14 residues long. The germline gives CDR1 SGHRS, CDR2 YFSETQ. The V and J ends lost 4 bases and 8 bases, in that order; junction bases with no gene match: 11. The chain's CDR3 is CASSERGRAQGYTF. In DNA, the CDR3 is TGCGCCAGCAGCGAAAGGGGGCGCGCTCAGGGCTACACCTTC.

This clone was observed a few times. CDR3 protein: CASSPGQGSYNEQFF. CDR3 DNA sequence: TGCGCCAGCAGCCCCGGACAGGGATCCTACAATGAGCAGTTCTTC. The chain has TRBV4-3 and TRBJ2-1; 8 bases align to TRBD1. J lost 1 base, V lost 4 bases, and 3 bases had no gene match. The CDR3 extends over 15 amino acids. Germline V gene data show CDR1 as LGHNA and CDR2 as YSLEER.

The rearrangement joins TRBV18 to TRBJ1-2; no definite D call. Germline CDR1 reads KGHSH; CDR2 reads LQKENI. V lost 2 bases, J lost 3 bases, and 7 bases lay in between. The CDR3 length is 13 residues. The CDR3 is CASSPMVDYGYTF. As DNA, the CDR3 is TGTGCCAGCTCACCAATGGTAGACTATGGCTACACCTTC.

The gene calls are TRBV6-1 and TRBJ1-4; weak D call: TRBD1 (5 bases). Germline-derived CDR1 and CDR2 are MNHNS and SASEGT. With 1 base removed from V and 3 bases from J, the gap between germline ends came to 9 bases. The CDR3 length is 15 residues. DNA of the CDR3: TGTGCCAGCAGTGAAGAGGGGAGGGCTAATGAAAAACTGTTTTTT. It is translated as CASSEEGRANEKLFF.

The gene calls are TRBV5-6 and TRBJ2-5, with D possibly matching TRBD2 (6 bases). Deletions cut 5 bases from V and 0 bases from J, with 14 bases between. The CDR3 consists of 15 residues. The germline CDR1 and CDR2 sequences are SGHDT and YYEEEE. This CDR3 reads CASSYAGTHQETQYF. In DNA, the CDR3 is TGTGCCAGCAGTTATGCCGGGACTCACCAAGAGACCCAGTACTTC.

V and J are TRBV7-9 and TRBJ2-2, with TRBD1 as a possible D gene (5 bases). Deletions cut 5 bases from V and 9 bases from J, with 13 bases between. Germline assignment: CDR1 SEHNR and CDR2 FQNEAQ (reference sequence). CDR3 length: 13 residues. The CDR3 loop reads CASSPQQVWELFF. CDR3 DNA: TGTGCCAGCAGCCCTCAACAGGTTTGGGAGCTGTTTTTT.

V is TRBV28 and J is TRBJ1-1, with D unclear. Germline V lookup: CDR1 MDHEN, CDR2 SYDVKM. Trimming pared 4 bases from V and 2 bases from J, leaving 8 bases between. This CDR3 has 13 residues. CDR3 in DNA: TGTGCCAGCAGTTCCAGGACTAACACTGAAGCTTTCTTT. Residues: CASSSRTNTEAFF. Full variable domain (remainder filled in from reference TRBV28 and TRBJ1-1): DVKVTQSSRYLVKRTGEKVFLECVQDMDHENMFWYRQDPGLGLRLIYFSYDVKMKEKGDIPEGYSVSREKKERFSLILESASTNQTSMYLCASSSRTNTEAFFGQGTRLTVV.

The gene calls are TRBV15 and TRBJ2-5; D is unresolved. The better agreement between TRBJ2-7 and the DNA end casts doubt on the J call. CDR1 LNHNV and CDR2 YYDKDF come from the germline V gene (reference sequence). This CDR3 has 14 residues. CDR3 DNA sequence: TGTGCCACCAGCAGACAACCGTCCTCCTACGAGCAGTACTTC. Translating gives CATSRQPSSYEQYF.

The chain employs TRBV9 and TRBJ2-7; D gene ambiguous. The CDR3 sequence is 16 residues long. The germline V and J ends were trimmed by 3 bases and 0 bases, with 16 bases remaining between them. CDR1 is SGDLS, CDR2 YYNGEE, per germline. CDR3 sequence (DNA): TGTGCCAGCAGCGCCTCCGCGGTACCCTCCTCCTACGAGCAGTACTTC. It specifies CASSASAVPSSYEQYF.

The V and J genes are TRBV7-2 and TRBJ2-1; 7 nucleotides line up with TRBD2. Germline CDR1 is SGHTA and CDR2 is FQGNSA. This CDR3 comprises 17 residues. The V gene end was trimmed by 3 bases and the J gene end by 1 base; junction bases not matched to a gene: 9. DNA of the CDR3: TGTGCCAGCAGCTTGAGAGGCGGGAGAAATTCCTACAATGAGCAGTTCTTC. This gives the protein CASSLRGGRNSYNEQFF.

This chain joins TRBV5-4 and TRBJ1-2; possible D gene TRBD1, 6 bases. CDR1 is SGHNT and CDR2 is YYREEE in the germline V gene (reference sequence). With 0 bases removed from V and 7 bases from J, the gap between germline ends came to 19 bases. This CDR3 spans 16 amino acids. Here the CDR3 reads CASSLGGSGGGPGYTF. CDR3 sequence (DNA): TGTGCCAGCAGCTTGGGAGGTTCGGGAGGGGGGCCTGGCTACACCTTC.

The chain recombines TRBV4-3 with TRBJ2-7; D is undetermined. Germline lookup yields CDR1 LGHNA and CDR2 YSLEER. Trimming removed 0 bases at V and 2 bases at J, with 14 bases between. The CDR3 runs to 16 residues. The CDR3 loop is CASSQEGDLPTYEQYF. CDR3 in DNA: TGCGCCAGCAGCCAAGAAGGAGACTTACCCACCTACGAGCAGTACTTC.